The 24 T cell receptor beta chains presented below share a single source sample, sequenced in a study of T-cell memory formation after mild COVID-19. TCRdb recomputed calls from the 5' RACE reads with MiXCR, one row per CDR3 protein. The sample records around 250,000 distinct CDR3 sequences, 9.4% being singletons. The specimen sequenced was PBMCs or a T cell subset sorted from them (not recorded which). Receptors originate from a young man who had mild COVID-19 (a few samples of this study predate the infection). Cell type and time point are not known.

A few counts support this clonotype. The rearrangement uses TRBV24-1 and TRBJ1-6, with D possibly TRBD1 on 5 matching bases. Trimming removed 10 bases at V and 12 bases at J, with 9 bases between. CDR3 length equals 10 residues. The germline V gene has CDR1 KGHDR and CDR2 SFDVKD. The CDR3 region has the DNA TGTGCCACTGGAGGGGAACCCCTCCACTTT. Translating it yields CATGGEPLHF.

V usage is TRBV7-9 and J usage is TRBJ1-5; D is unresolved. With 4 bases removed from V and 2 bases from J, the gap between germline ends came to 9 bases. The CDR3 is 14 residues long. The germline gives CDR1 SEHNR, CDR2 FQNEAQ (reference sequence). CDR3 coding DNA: TGTGCCAGCAGCTCAACTAGGGGCAATCAGCCCCAGCATTTT. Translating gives CASSSTRGNQPQHF.

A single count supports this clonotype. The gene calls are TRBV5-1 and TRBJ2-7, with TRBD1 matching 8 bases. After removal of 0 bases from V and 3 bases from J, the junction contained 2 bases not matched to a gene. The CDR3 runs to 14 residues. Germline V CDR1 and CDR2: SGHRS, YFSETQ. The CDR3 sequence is CASSLAGTGYEQYF. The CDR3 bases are TGCGCCAGCAGCTTGGCCGGGACAGGCTACGAGCAGTACTTC.

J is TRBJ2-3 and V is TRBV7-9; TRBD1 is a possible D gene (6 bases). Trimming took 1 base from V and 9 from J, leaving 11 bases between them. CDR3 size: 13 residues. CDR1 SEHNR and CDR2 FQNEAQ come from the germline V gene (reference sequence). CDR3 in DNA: TGTGCCAGCAGCTTAGGAGGACAGAGGACGCAGTATTTT. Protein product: CASSLGGQRTQYF.

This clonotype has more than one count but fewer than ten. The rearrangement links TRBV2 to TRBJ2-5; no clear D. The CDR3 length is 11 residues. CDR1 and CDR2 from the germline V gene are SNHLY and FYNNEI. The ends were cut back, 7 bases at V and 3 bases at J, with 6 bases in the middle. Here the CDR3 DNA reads TGTGCCAGCACGCTGAAAGAGACCCAGTACTTC. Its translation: CASTLKETQYF.

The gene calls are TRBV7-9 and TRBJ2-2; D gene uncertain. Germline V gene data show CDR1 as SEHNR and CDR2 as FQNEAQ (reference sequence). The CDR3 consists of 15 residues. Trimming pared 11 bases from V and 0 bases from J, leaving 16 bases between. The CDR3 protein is CAGADGSANTGELFF. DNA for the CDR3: TGTGCCGGTGCGGACGGCAGCGCGAACACCGGGGAGCTGTTTTTT.

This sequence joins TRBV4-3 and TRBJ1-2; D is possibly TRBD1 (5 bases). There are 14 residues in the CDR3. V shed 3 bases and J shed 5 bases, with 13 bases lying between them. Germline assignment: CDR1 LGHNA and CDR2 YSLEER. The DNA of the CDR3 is TGCGCCAGCAGCCATGATCCAGGGTGGTATGGCTACACCTTC. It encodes CASSHDPGWYGYTF.

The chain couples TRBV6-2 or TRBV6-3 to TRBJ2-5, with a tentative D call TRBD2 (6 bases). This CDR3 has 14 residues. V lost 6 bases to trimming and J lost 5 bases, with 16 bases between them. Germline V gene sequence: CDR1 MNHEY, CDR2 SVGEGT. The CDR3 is CASSSRRGGETQYF. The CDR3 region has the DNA TGTGCCAGCAGCTCGCGGAGGGGCGGGGAGACCCAGTACTTC.

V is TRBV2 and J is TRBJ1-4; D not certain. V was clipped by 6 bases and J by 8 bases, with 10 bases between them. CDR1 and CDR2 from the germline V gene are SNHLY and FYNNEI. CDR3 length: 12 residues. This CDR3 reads CASRSGVEKLFF. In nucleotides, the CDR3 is TGTGCCAGCAGGTCTGGTGTCGAAAAACTGTTTTTT.

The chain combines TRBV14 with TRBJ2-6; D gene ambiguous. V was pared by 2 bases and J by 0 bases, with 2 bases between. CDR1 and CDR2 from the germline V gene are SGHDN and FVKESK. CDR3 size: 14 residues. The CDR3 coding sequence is TGTGCCAGCAGCCAAATCTCTGGGGCCAACGTCCTGACTTTC. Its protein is CASSQISGANVLTF.

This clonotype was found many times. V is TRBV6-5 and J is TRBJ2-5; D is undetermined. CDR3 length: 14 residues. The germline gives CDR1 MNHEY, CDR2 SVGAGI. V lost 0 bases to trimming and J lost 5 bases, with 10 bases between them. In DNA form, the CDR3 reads TGTGCCAGCAGTTACTCTATGGAAGGGGAGACCCAGTACTTC. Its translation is CASSYSMEGETQYF.

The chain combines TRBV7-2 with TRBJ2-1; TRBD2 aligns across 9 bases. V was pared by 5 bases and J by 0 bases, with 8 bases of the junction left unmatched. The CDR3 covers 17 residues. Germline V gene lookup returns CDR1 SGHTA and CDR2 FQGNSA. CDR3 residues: CASSVTGAGGSYNEQFF. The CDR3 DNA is TGTGCCAGCAGCGTTACCGGAGCGGGGGGCTCCTACAATGAGCAGTTCTTC. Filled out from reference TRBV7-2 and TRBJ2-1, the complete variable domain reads GAGVSQSPSNKVTEKGKDVELRCDPISGHTALYWYRQSLGQGLEFLIYFQGNSAPDKSGLPSDRFSAERTGGSVSTLTIQRTQQEDSAVYLCASSVTGAGGSYNEQFFGPGTRLTVL.

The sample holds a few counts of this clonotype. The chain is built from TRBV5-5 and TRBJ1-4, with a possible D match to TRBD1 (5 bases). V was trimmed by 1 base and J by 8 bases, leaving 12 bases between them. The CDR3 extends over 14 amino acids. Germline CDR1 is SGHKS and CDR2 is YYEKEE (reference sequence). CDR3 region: CASSLTQGGEKLFF. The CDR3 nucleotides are TGTGCCAGCAGCTTGACGCAGGGTGGCGAAAAACTGTTTTTT.

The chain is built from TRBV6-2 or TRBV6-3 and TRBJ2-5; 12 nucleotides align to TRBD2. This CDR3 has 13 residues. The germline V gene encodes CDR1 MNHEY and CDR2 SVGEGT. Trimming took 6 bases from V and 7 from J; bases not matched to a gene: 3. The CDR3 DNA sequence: TGTGCCAGCAGAGGACTAGCGGGGTCGACCCAGTACTTC. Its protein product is CASRGLAGSTQYF.

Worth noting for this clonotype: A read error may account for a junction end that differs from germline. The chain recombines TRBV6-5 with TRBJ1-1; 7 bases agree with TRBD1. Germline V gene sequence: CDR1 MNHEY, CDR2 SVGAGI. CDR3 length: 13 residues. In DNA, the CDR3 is TGTGCCAGCCACCTCAGGGGGAACACTGAATCTTTCTTT. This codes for CASHLRGNTESFF.

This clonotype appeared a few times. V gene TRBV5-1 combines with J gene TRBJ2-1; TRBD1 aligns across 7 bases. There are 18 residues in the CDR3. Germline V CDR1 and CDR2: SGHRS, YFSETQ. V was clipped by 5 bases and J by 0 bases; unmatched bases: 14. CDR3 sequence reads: CASRRYGKGQPSYNEQFF. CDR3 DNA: TGCGCCAGCAGAAGGTATGGAAAGGGACAGCCCTCCTACAATGAGCAGTTCTTC.

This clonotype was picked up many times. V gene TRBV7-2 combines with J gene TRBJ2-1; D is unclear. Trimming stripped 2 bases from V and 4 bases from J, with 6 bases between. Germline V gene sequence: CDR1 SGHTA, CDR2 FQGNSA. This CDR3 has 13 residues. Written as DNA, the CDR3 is TGTGCCAGCAGCTTATCTCCTTACAATGAGCAGTTCTTC. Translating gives CASSLSPYNEQFF.

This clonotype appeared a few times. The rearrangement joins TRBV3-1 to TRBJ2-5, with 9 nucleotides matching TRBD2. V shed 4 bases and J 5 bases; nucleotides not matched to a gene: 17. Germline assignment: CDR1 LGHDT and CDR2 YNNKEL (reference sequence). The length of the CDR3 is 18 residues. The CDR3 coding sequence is TGTGCCAGCAGCCTTTCCCTGGCTGCGGGGGGGGTGGCTGAGACCCAGTACTTC. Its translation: CASSLSLAAGGVAETQYF.

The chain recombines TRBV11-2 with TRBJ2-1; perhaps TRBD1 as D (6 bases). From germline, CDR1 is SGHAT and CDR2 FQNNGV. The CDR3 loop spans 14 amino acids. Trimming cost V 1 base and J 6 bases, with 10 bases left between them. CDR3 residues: CASSLVNRVNEQFF. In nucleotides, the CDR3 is TGTGCCAGCAGCTTAGTAAACAGGGTCAATGAGCAGTTCTTC.

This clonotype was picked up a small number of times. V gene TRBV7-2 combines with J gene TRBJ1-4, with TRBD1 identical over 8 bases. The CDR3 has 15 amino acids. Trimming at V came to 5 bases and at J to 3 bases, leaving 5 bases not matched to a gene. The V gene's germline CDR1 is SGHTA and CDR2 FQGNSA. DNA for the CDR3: TGTGCCAGCAGCCCCAGGGGGCGGGCTAATGAAAAACTGTTTTTT. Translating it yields CASSPRGRANEKLFF.

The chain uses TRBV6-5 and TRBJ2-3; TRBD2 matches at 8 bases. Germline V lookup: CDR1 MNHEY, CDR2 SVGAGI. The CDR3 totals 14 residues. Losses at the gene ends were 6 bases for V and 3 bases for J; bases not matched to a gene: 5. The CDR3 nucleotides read TGTGCCAGCAGGGCGGGGGGCGCGACAGATACGCAGTATTTT. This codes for CASRAGGATDTQYF.

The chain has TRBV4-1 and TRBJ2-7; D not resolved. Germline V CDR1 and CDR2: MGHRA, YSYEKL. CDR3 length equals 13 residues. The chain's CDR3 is CASGQVIHGEQYV. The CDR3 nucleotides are TGCGCCAGCGGCCAAGTTATACATGGCGAGCAGTACGTC.

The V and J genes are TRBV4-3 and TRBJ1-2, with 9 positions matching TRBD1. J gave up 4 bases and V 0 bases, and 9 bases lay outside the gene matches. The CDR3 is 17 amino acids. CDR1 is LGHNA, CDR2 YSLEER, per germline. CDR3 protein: CASSQDTLTGGLYGYTF. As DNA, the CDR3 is TGCGCCAGCAGCCAAGATACCCTTACAGGGGGCCTCTATGGCTACACCTTC.

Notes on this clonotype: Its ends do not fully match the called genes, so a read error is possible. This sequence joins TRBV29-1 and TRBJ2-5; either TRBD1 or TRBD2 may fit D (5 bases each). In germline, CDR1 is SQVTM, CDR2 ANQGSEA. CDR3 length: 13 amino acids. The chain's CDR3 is CSVVWQVGVFWHF. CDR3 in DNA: TGCAGCGTTGTATGGCAGGTGGGGGTATTTTGGCACTTC.